The source of this T cell receptor (beta chain) is a study of CD8+CD57+ T cells in acquired aplastic anemia. Study details: Sorted CD4+ and CD8+ cells gave an average of approximately 3 ug of DNA.

Study results and limitations: Overlapping CD8+ CDR3 repertoires of patients and controls contained roughly 29 shared sequences.

V shed 2 bases and J 2 bases; nucleotides not matched to a gene: 3. CDR3 length equals 15 residues. Germline V gives CDR1 ENHRY, CDR2 SYGVKD. Genomic DNA constituted the template upon which TCR beta VDJ and CDR3 profiling was performed. MiXCR, run by TCRdb on the reads, gives a single entry per CDR3 protein. Of 150,000 to 200,000 distinct CDR3 sequences in the sample, about 64% are singletons; the top ten hold just over 45%. Details on this clonotype: Its antigen is undetermined.

This TCR came from a human donor with severe aplastic anemia or a healthy control (not recorded which). The V call is TRBV10-3, the J call TRBJ1-5; 7 bases line up with TRBD1. What was sequenced was sorted CD4+, CD8+, or CD8+CD57+ T cells (not recorded which) from PBMCs. The CDR3 DNA follows: TGTGCCATCAGTGAGACTGGACAGGGCAATCAGCCCCAGCATTTT. Translated: CAISETGQGNQPQHF.